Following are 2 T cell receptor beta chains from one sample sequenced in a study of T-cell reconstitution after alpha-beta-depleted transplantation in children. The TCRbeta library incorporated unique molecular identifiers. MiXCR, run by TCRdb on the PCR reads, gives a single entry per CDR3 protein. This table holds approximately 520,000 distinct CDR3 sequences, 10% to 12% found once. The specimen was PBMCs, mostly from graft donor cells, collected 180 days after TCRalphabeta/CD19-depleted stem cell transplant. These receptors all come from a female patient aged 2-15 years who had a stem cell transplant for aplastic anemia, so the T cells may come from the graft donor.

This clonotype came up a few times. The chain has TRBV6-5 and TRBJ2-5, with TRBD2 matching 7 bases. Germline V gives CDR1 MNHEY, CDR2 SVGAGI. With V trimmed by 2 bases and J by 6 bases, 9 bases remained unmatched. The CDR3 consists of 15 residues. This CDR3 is CASSYSGDASKTQYF. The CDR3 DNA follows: TGTGCCAGCAGTTACAGCGGGGACGCGTCGAAGACCCAGTACTTC.

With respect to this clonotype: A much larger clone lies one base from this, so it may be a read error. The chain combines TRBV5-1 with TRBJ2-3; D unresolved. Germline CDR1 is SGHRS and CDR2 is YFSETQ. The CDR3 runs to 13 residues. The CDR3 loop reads CASSLSATDTRYF. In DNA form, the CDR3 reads TGCGCCAGCAGCTTGTCGGCTACAGATACGCGGTATTTT.